These T cell receptor beta chains were read from a single sample in a study of blood T cell repertoires in COVID-19. TCRdb's copy holds only in-frame clones and misses some; the assay was immunoSEQ multiplex PCR. This table holds 90,000 to 110,000 clones, over 75% found once. Source material: peripheral blood. The receptors derive from a woman aged 50 to 65 with acute or convalescent COVID-19. The CDR3 runs from the conserved cysteine through the conserved F or W. D genes are given only for firm matches. Size values are once, few and many counts, or a class for expanded clones, and some rows have none.

size	D	V	J	DNA	CDR3
NA	NA	TRBV19	TRBJ1-1	TGTGCCAGTACAGGGATGGTAGGGACTGAAGCTTTCTTT	CASTGMVGTEAFF
NA	NA	TRBV5-1	TRBJ1-1	TGCGCCAGCAGCGTCTTACCCGGAGGGTCGAACACTGAAGCTTTCTTT	CASSVLPGGSNTEAFF
NA	TRBD1	TRBV7-9	TRBJ1-2	TGTGCCAGCAGCAGGGGACAGAACTATGGCTACACCTTC	CASSRGQNYGYTF
NA	TRBD1	TRBV5-1	TRBJ2-3	TGCGCCAGCAGCTTGAAAGGGGGCGAGGAGACAGATACGCAGTATTTT	CASSLKGGEETDTQYF
NA	NA	TRBV2	TRBJ1-5	TGTGCCAGCAGTATCAGGGGCCTAGACCAGCCCCAGCATTTT	CASSIRGLDQPQHF
NA	NA	TRBV6-5	TRBJ1-1	TGTGCCAGCAGCTTGTCTCTTCAGGGCACTGAAGCTTTCTTT	CASSLSLQGTEAFF
NA	TRBD2	TRBV5-1	TRBJ2-1	TGCGCCAGCAGCCCAGGGACTAGCGGGGGGCCCGCGGTGGGCGAGCAGTTCTTC	CASSPGTSGGPAVGEQFF
NA	NA	TRBV12-3/TRBV12-4	TRBJ2-4	TGTGCCAGCAGCGAAGCCATTAATCAGTACTTC	CASSEAINQYF
NA	NA	TRBV15	TRBJ2-7	TGTGCCACCAGCAGAGAGACAGGTCCCTACGAGCAGTACTTC	CATSRETGPYEQYF
NA	TRBD1	TRBV19	TRBJ2-3	TGTGCCAGTAGTTTCCCAAGACAGGGGGCTTCTGGAGATACGCAGTATTTT	CASSFPRQGASGDTQYF
NA	NA	TRBV9	TRBJ1-1	TGTGCCAGCAGCGTAGCCGGGAACACTGAAGCTTTCTTT	CASSVAGNTEAFF
NA	NA	TRBV5-1	TRBJ2-5	TGCGCAGCCCAGGGGGGACAGGAGACCCAGTACTTC	CAAQGGQETQYF
NA	NA	TRBV20-1	TRBJ2-3	TGCAGTGCTCCCCCGGCGGGTACGCAGTATTTT	CSAPPAGTQYF
NA	NA	TRBV5-1	TRBJ1-1	TGCGCCAGCAGCCCAAGAACAGATAACACTGAAGCTTTCTTT	CASSPRTDNTEAFF
NA	TRBD1	TRBV5-4	TRBJ1-2	TGTGCCAGCAGCTTGGGAGGGACAGAGGAGGGGGTCTATGGCTACACCTTC	CASSLGGTEEGVYGYTF
NA	NA	TRBV30	TRBJ1-4	TGTGCCTGGAGTTCCGGACAGCTTAATGAAAAACTGTTTTTT	CAWSSGQLNEKLFF
NA	TRBD1	TRBV19	TRBJ2-7	TGTGCCAGTAGTAGACGATCCGGGACAGGTGAGGTCGAGCAGTACTTC	CASSRRSGTGEVEQYF
NA	NA	TRBV5-6	TRBJ1-5	TGTGCCAGCAGCCGAGGGTTGACCGGTAACCAGCATTTT	CASSRGLTGNQHF
NA	TRBD1	TRBV7-8	TRBJ1-5	TGTGCCAGCAGCCTTAAGACAGGGGGCAATCAGCCCCAGCATTTT	CASSLKTGGNQPQHF
NA	TRBD1	TRBV30	TRBJ1-2	TGTGCCTGGAGCTTACAGGGGGCGAGGAGCTATGGCTACACCTTC	CAWSLQGARSYGYTF
NA	TRBD2	TRBV9	TRBJ2-1	TGTGCCAGCAGCTTTAGACTAGCGGGGGACAATGAGCAGTTCTTC	CASSFRLAGDNEQFF
NA	TRBD2	TRBV24-1	TRBJ2-3	TGTGCCACCAGTGATCGGCGGGGGGGGACAGATACGCAGTATTTT	CATSDRRGGTDTQYF
NA	TRBD2	TRBV10-3	TRBJ2-7	TGTGCCATCAAGGAAGCGGGGGGGCCTGGCGAGCAGTACTTC	CAIKEAGGPGEQYF
NA	NA	TRBV5-8	TRBJ1-5	TGTGCCAGCAGCTTGCCAGGAGGACAGTATAGCAATCAGCCCCAGCATTTT	CASSLPGGQYSNQPQHF
NA	TRBD1	TRBV5-6	TRBJ1-5	TGTGCCAGCAGCTTGAGACAGGGGGTTCAGCCCCAGCATTTT	CASSLRQGVQPQHF
NA	TRBD1	TRBV20-1	TRBJ2-3	TGCAGTCAGGGGGAACCAGATACGCAGTATTTT	CSQGEPDTQYF
few	TRBD1	TRBV10-3	TRBJ1-1	TGTGCCATCAGTGAGTCCGGGACAGTGAACACTGAAGCTTTCTTT	CAISESGTVNTEAFF
once	NA	TRBV7-2	TRBJ1-2	TGTGCCAGCAGCCCGTCGGAGATCTATGGCTACACCTTC	CASSPSEIYGYTF
NA	NA	TRBV5-1	TRBJ1-1	TGCGCCAGCAGCCCTAACGGACAGCCGAACACTGAAGCTTTCTTT	CASSPNGQPNTEAFF
NA	TRBD2	TRBV3-1/TRBV3-2	TRBJ2-1	TGTGCCAGCAGCAACGGGGGGGCGGGGAATGAGCAGTTCTTC	CASSNGGAGNEQFF
NA	NA	TRBV6-5	TRBJ1-1	TGTGCCAGCAGCCGGACATCGAACACTGAAGCTTTCTTT	CASSRTSNTEAFF
NA	NA	TRBV25-1	TRBJ2-7	TGTGCCAGCAGTTCGTTCCGAGACAGGATTGGCGAGCAGTACTTC	CASSSFRDRIGEQYF
NA	NA	TRBV24-1	TRBJ1-1	TGTGCCACCAGTGATGGGGGGTCCCCCATCGCTTTCTTT	CATSDGGSPIAFF
NA	NA	TRBV2	TRBJ1-2	TGTGCCAGCGGAGGGGCCGGGCCAGACTATTTGAGCTACACCTTC	CASGGAGPDYLSYTF
NA	NA	TRBV10-3	TRBJ2-5	TGTGCCATCAGTGAGATTACAGCCCTATATTCGACCCAGTACTTC	CAISEITALYSTQYF
NA	NA	TRBV9	TRBJ2-1	TGTGCCAGCAGCGGACGGACAGTACGCTCCAATGAGCAGTTCTTC	CASSGRTVRSNEQFF
NA	TRBD1	TRBV5-1	TRBJ2-3	TGCGCCAGCAGCTTGGCCGACAGGGGTCGCACAGATACGCAGTATTTT	CASSLADRGRTDTQYF
many	NA	TRBV24-1	TRBJ1-3	TGTGCCACAGGGGTCCTCTCTGGAAACACCATATATTTT	CATGVLSGNTIYF
NA	NA	TRBV7-2	TRBJ2-1	TGTGCCAGCAGCCCGTGGGACTCTTACAATGAGCAGTTCTTC	CASSPWDSYNEQFF
NA	NA	TRBV5-1	TRBJ1-1	TGCGCCAGCAGCGATGGAGGGTTCAACACTGAAGCTTTCTTT	CASSDGGFNTEAFF
NA	NA	TRBV3-1/TRBV3-2	TRBJ1-2	TGTGCCAGCAGCCACGGGGTATCAGGCTATGGCTACACCTTC	CASSHGVSGYGYTF
NA	NA	TRBV13	TRBJ2-3	TGTGCCAGCAGCTCAAATAGGGGCCATAGCACAGATACGCAGTATTTT	CASSSNRGHSTDTQYF
once	NA	TRBV7-3	TRBJ2-1	TGTGCCAGCAGCTCCTCCCGGGTGGGGGGGGGCGCTGAGCAGTTCTTC	CASSSSRVGGGAEQFF
NA	NA	TRBV6-5	TRBJ1-1	TGTGCCAGCAGACGGCACGGAGAAACTGAAGCTTTCTTT	CASRRHGETEAFF
NA	NA	TRBV2	TRBJ2-5	TGTGCCTGCCGCGGACTCGCAGAGGCCCAGTACTTC	CACRGLAEAQYF
NA	TRBD1	TRBV5-1	TRBJ2-3	TGCGCCAGCGGGCCCCCGGGACAGGTGACTCTGGGTACGCAGTATTTT	CASGPPGQVTLGTQYF
NA	TRBD1	TRBV5-1	TRBJ1-4	TGCGCCAGCAGCAAGGGGGCAGGAGCAACTAATGAAAAACTGTTTTTT	CASSKGAGATNEKLFF
NA	NA	TRBV7-3	TRBJ1-1	TGTGCCAGCAGCTCCTCCAGGGTGGAAATCAAGGGAGCTTTCTTT	CASSSSRVEIKGAFF
once	TRBD1	TRBV5-1	TRBJ1-4	TGCGCCAGCAGTTACAGGGGGGCTAATGAAAAACTGTTTTTT	CASSYRGANEKLFF
NA	TRBD2	TRBV5-1	TRBJ2-1	TGCGCCAGCAGCTTGGCGGGACTAGCGAGCAATGAGCAGTTCTTC	CASSLAGLASNEQFF
NA	NA	TRBV19	TRBJ1-4	TGTGCCAGTAGTATCCTTGGCGGGAATAATGAAAAACTGTTTTTT	CASSILGGNNEKLFF
NA	NA	TRBV30	TRBJ1-1	TGTGCCTGGAACCGCGGCGGTGACACTGAAGCTTTCTTT	CAWNRGGDTEAFF
NA	TRBD1	TRBV28	TRBJ1-1	TGTGCCAGCAGTTTAAATCTCCGGGCTGGGACAGTTAAAGCTTTCTTT	CASSLNLRAGTVKAFF
NA	TRBD1	TRBV7-8	TRBJ1-2	TGTGCCAGCAGCCGGACAGGGAGAGGTGGCTACACCTTC	CASSRTGRGGYTF
NA	NA	TRBV6-9	TRBJ1-1	TGTGCCAGCAGTTCGGGTGAAGCTTTCTTT	CASSSGEAFF
once	NA	TRBV19	TRBJ1-1	TGTGCCAGTAGTACTACCGGGGGACGCGCTTTCTTT	CASSTTGGRAFF
NA	NA	TRBV3-1/TRBV3-2	TRBJ2-7	TGTGCCAGCAGCTCGAACAGCGGACCCTACGAGCAGTACTTC	CASSSNSGPYEQYF